A selection of T cell receptor beta chains follows, all from one sample in a study of post-analysis software for immune sequencing data. MiXCR was run by TCRdb on the PCR reads, yielding one entry per CDR3 protein. The sample shows hundreds of thousands of distinct CDR3 sequences, just under 30% of them seen only once. Input material: blood. The receptors here all came from a girl aged 5 to 17 with multiple sclerosis. CDR3s include the opening cysteine and the closing phenylalanine or tryptophan. A D gene is named only where the DNA matches it firmly. Expanded clones are given a class, and other clones once, few, many or no size at all.

j_call | clone_size | v_call | d_call | cdr3_nt | cdr3_aa
TRBJ2-3 | NA | TRBV7-2 | TRBD1 | TGTGCCAGCAGCTTAGGAGGGACAGGTACATCGGGGGATACGCAGTATTTT | CASSLGGTGTSGDTQYF
TRBJ1-2 | NA | TRBV5-5 | TRBD1 | TGTGCCAGCAGCACACAAGTCGTAGGGAACAGGGGTCGCTATGGCTACACCTTC | CASSTQVVGNRGRYGYTF
TRBJ1-1 | NA | TRBV28 | NA | TGTGCCAGCAGTTTATACGACAGCGGGACTGAAGCTTTCTTT | CASSLYDSGTEAFF
TRBJ2-5 | few | TRBV28 | TRBD2 | TGTGCCAGCAGTTTATCGGGGGGATATGGGTCCCAGTACTTC | CASSLSGGYGSQYF
TRBJ1-5 | once | TRBV6-2/TRBV6-3 | NA | TGTGCCAGCAGGGCTGAGGGGCCCCAGCATTTT | CASRAEGPQHF
TRBJ2-6 | few | TRBV7-2 | NA | TGTGCCAGCAGCTTAAGGGCAGGGCCGCCCAACGTCCGGACTTTC | CASSLRAGPPNVRTF
TRBJ2-4 | few | TRBV24-1 | NA | TGTGCCACCAGTGATCCCCGGGATGTAAACATTCAGTACTTC | CATSDPRDVNIQYF
TRBJ1-1 | once | TRBV5-1 | NA | TGCGCCAGCAGCCCAAGGTGGGGGGGCCCGAGCACTGAAGCTTTCTTT | CASSPRWGGPSTEAFF
TRBJ1-2 | few | TRBV9 | NA | TGTGCCAGCAGCGTAGCTACCAGGGGTCCTCAACGGGGCTACACCTTC | CASSVATRGPQRGYTF
TRBJ1-4 | NA | TRBV29-1 | NA | TGCAGCGCCTCACCCGGGGGGAGAACAACTAATGAAAAACTGTTTTTT | CSASPGGRTTNEKLFF
TRBJ2-3 | many | TRBV7-8 | TRBD1 | TGTGCCAGCAGCTACACAGGGGGTATACCCACAGATACGCAGTATTTT | CASSYTGGIPTDTQYF
TRBJ2-1 | NA | TRBV3-1 | TRBD1 | TGTGCCAGCAGCCAAAACGCAGGGGGCCTAGGGAATGAGCAGTTCTTC | CASSQNAGGLGNEQFF
TRBJ2-5 | NA | TRBV7-2 | TRBD2 | TGTGCCAGCAGCTTATCATTGGCTAGCGGGATGGAGACCCAGTACTTC | CASSLSLASGMETQYF
TRBJ2-7 | once | TRBV6-2/TRBV6-3 | TRBD2 | TGTGCCAGCAGCCTACAGGGACTAGCGGTCAATGAGCAGTACTTC | CASSLQGLAVNEQYF
TRBJ2-5 | NA | TRBV9 | NA | TGTGCCAGCAGCGTAAGGGGCAGGGGAAACGGAGAGACCCAGTACTTC | CASSVRGRGNGETQYF
TRBJ1-5 | NA | TRBV2 | NA | TGTGCCAGCAGGGGGGGAGTATTGGGGAATCAGCCCCAGCATTTT | CASRGGVLGNQPQHF
TRBJ2-1 | NA | TRBV12-5 | TRBD2 | TGTGCTAGTGGTTTGGAACGGACTGGGGCTAGCGGGAGTCCTGATGAGCAGTTCTTC | CASGLERTGASGSPDEQFF
TRBJ2-3 | NA | TRBV20-1 | NA | TGCAGTGCCGGGGGCGGGAAGGAACACACCGATACGCAGTATTTT | CSAGGGKEHTDTQYF
TRBJ2-1 | NA | TRBV10-3 | TRBD1 | TGTGCCATCAAAGACAGGGTTGAGCGGTTCTTC | CAIKDRVERFF
TRBJ1-1 | NA | TRBV4-1 | NA | TGCGCCAGCAGCCCCCTAGGTCGGTCCGGGGCTTTCTTT | CASSPLGRSGAFF
TRBJ2-3 | few | TRBV10-3 | NA | TGTGCCATGGGGCCGGTAGCGCCCGTTGGGCGAGATACGCAGTATTTT | CAMGPVAPVGRDTQYF
TRBJ1-5 | NA | TRBV12-3/TRBV12-4 | NA | TGTGCCAGCACCATGGGGTCCGCTCAGCCCCAGCATTTT | CASTMGSAQPQHF
TRBJ1-2 | many | TRBV7-2 | NA | TGTGCCAGCAGCATACAGGGTTATGGCTACACCTTC | CASSIQGYGYTF
TRBJ1-1 | NA | TRBV20-1 | NA | TGCAGTGCTAGAAGGCAGGGCGTGAACACTGAAGCTTTCTTT | CSARRQGVNTEAFF
TRBJ2-3 | NA | TRBV5-1 | TRBD1 | TGCGTCAGCTGGAGGGACAGGAGCACAGATACGCAGTATTTT | CVSWRDRSTDTQYF
TRBJ2-2 | NA | TRBV6-5 | NA | TGTGCCAGCATGCGGGGTACCGGGGAGCTGTTTTTT | CASMRGTGELFF